This passage covers 30 T cell receptor beta chains from one sample sequenced in a study of identical twins. TCRdb analysed the 5' RACE reads with MiXCR anew, one entry per CDR3 protein. The repertoire consists of more than 350,000 distinct CDR3 sequences, with 9% occurring once and the leading ten covering approximately 9.3%. Sequencing used naive T cells sorted from blood. The source is a woman between 50 and 59 years old in good health.

V and J are TRBV2 and TRBJ2-5; 9 nucleotides agree with TRBD2. This CDR3 contains 12 residues. Germline trimming cut 11 bases from V and 5 bases from J; bases unmatched to any gene: 6. Germline CDR1 reads SNHLY; CDR2 reads FYNNEI. This CDR3 is CAAGTSLETQYF. CDR3 nucleotides: TGTGCCGCCGGGACTAGCCTTGAGACCCAGTACTTC.

The chain carries TRBV7-6 and TRBJ2-1; 8 bases are a match to TRBD2. The trim removed 5 bases at V and 5 bases at J, leaving 5 bases unmatched. This CDR3 contains 14 residues. CDR1 and CDR2 from the germline V gene are SGHVS and FNYEAQ. CDR3 sequence reads: CASSPISGDNEQFF. CDR3 nucleotide sequence: TGTGCCAGCAGCCCGATTAGCGGGGACAATGAGCAGTTCTTC.

This rearrangement joins TRBV29-1 to TRBJ1-1; D unresolved. The CDR3 sequence is 12 residues long. The ends were cut back, 7 bases at V and 4 bases at J, with 13 bases in the middle. Germline V gene lookup returns CDR1 SQVTM and CDR2 ANQGSEA. The DNA for the CDR3 is TGCAGCGGAAAAGGGTTTACCACTGAAGCTTTCTTT. Protein product: CSGKGFTTEAFF.

The genes are TRBV6-1 and TRBJ1-5; D may be TRBD1 (6 bases). The length of the CDR3 is 18 residues. V was trimmed by 4 bases and J by 6 bases, leaving 25 bases between them. The germline V gene has CDR1 MNHNS and CDR2 SASEGT. The CDR3 bases are TGTGCCAGCAGTGGAAGTCAGAGGGCGCGGGGGCGGAGTCAGCCCCAGCATTTT. It translates to CASSGSQRARGRSQPQHF.

This clonotype was seen only a few times. This chain joins TRBV10-3 and TRBJ2-5; either TRBD1 or TRBD2 may supply D (5 bases each). The V gene lost 2 bases and the J gene lost 5 bases, with 15 bases spanning the gap. Germline V gene lookup returns CDR1 ENHRY and CDR2 SYGVKD. The length of the CDR3 is 15 residues. CDR3 residues: CAISEEGTNGETQYF. DNA of the CDR3: TGTGCCATCAGTGAGGAAGGGACCAACGGGGAGACCCAGTACTTC.

The chain combines TRBV9 with TRBJ1-1, with D maybe TRBD1 (5 bases). There are 14 residues in the CDR3. Per the germline V gene, CDR1 is SGDLS and CDR2 is YYNGEE. The V gene lost 2 bases and the J gene lost 4 bases, with 12 bases spanning the gap. The CDR3 DNA reads TGTGCCAGCAGCGTGGGGATTGGGGGCACTGAAGCTTTCTTT. Translated, it gives CASSVGIGGTEAFF.

This clonotype was counted between two and nine times. CDR3 sequence: CASSNPGNNSPLHF. CDR3 DNA sequence: TGTGCCAGCAGCAACCCGGGCAATAATTCACCCCTCCACTTT. J is TRBJ1-6 and V is TRBV6-6, with D uncertain. V was trimmed by 6 bases and J by 5 bases, leaving 11 bases between them. CDR3 length equals 14 residues. The germline gives CDR1 MNHNY, CDR2 SVGAGI (reference sequence).

In this sample, this clonotype turned up a few times. The chain recombines TRBV5-1 with TRBJ2-7; D is unresolved. V was pared by 4 bases and J by 0 bases, with 8 bases between. Germline loops: CDR1 SGHRS, CDR2 YFSETQ. The CDR3 sequence is 13 residues long. The CDR3 nucleotides read TGCGCCAGCAGCGGTGGAGTCTCCTACGAGCAGTACTTC. Protein sequence: CASSGGVSYEQYF. Looking up the rest from reference TRBV5-1 and TRBJ2-7 gives the full variable domain: KAGVTQTPRYLIKTRGQQVTLSCSPISGHRSVSWYQQTPGQGLQFLFEYFSETQRNKGNFPGRFSGRQFSNSRSEMNVSTLELGDSALYLCASSGGVSYEQYFGPGTRLTVT.

This clonotype was seen only a few times. This chain uses TRBV15 with TRBJ1-3; the D is unclear. CDR3 size: 16 residues. CDR1 LNHNV and CDR2 YYDKDF come from the germline V gene (reference sequence). The V and J ends lost 4 bases and 0 bases respectively, with 13 bases between them. CDR3 sequence: CATSNKPAGSGNTIYF. DNA of the CDR3: TGTGCCACCAGCAACAAACCAGCGGGCTCTGGAAACACCATATATTTT.

With respect to this clonotype: One junction end disagrees with the germline gene, perhaps due to a read error. The chain is built from TRBV5-1 and TRBJ2-5; no definite D call. Per germline, CDR1 SGHRS and CDR2 YFSETQ. The CDR3 is 13 amino acids. The CDR3 is CASSPTNQEAQYF. The CDR3 nucleotides read TGCGCCAGCAGCCCAACGAACCAAGAGGCCCAGTACTTC.

The sample holds many counts of this clonotype. V and J are TRBV29-1 and TRBJ1-2; no clear D. The CDR3 spans 10 residues. Trimming removed 3 bases at V and 8 bases at J, with 7 bases between. CDR1 and CDR2 from the germline V gene are SQVTM and ANQGSEA. The CDR3 reads CSVEEGGYTF. CDR3 bases: TGCAGCGTTGAGGAAGGGGGCTACACCTTC.

The table lists this clonotype with a few counts. The V gene is TRBV4-1, the J gene TRBJ2-7, with D unresolved. Germline loops: CDR1 MGHRA, CDR2 YSYEKL. V lost 1 base, J lost 3 bases, and 13 bases lay in between. CDR3 size: 15 residues. The CDR3, as DNA: TGCGCCAGCAGCCAAGGGGTGGGTCCCGACTACGAGCAGTACTTC. This sequence encodes CASSQGVGPDYEQYF.

This sequence joins TRBV7-2 and TRBJ1-5; D is perhaps TRBD1 (6 bases). The CDR3 has 13 amino acids. Trimming stripped 5 bases from V and 7 bases from J, with 12 bases between. CDR1 SGHTA and CDR2 FQGNSA come from the germline V gene. CDR3 loop: CASSAQGWQPQHF. Written as DNA, the CDR3 is TGTGCCAGCAGCGCTCAGGGGTGGCAGCCCCAGCATTTT.

This clonotype was detected ten times or more. This chain uses TRBV7-9 with TRBJ2-1; the match to TRBD2 covers 9 bases. This CDR3 contains 15 residues. Per the germline V gene, CDR1 is SEHNR and CDR2 is FQNEAQ (reference sequence). The V gene end was trimmed by 5 bases and the J gene end by 4 bases; junction bases not matched to a gene: 6. In nucleotides, the CDR3 is TGTGCCAGCAGCCCGACTAGCGGAAAGTACAATGAGCAGTTCTTC. It is translated as CASSPTSGKYNEQFF.

The chain is built from TRBV7-2 and TRBJ2-1; TRBD1 aligns across 11 bases. The germline V gene has CDR1 SGHTA and CDR2 FQGNSA. The J segment lost 7 bases and the V segment lost 3 bases, leaving 5 bases of the junction unmatched. There are 15 residues in the CDR3. The CDR3 reads CASSFGTGGKNEQFF. The CDR3 DNA reads as TGTGCCAGCAGCTTCGGGACAGGGGGTAAAAATGAGCAGTTCTTC. The full variable domain, with the rest looked up from reference TRBV7-2 and TRBJ2-1, is GAGVSQSPSNKVTEKGKDVELRCDPISGHTALYWYRQSLGQGLEFLIYFQGNSAPDKSGLPSDRFSAERTGGSVSTLTIQRTQQEDSAVYLCASSFGTGGKNEQFFGPGTRLTVL.

This chain joins TRBV12-3 or TRBV12-4 and TRBJ2-3; possible D gene TRBD2, 5 bases. Trimming took 1 base from V and 1 from J, leaving 12 bases between them. The CDR3 loop spans 16 amino acids. The CDR3 region is CASSLGLGVGTDTQYF. The CDR3 region has the DNA TGTGCCAGCAGTTTAGGGCTGGGAGTGGGCACAGATACGCAGTATTTT.

This clonotype has more than one count but fewer than ten. V and J are TRBV20-1 and TRBJ2-1, with 13 bases identical to TRBD2. The germline CDR1 and CDR2 sequences are DFQATT and SNEGSKA (reference sequence). The CDR3 loop spans 14 amino acids. The J segment lost 8 bases and the V segment lost 5 bases, leaving 6 bases of the junction unmatched. The CDR3: CSAVGTSGIHEQFF. DNA for the CDR3: TGCAGTGCTGTGGGGACTAGCGGGATCCATGAGCAGTTCTTC.

This clonotype was detected ten times or more. This sequence joins TRBV4-1 and TRBJ2-5; D is unresolved. The V gene's germline CDR1 is MGHRA and CDR2 YSYEKL. Trimming cost V 2 bases and J 5 bases, with 9 bases left between them. CDR3 length equals 13 residues. DNA of the CDR3: TGCGCCAGCAGCCAAAGACTGCGGGAGACCCAGTACTTC. This sequence encodes CASSQRLRETQYF.

The table lists this clonotype with a few counts. The V and J genes are TRBV5-5 and TRBJ1-1; perhaps TRBD1 as D (6 bases). With 1 base removed from V and 5 bases from J, the gap between germline ends came to 12 bases. The CDR3 totals 14 residues. Looked up from germline, CDR1 is SGHKS and CDR2 is YYEKEE (reference sequence). CDR3 residues: CASSLTQGLTEAFF. The CDR3 DNA sequence: TGTGCCAGCAGCTTGACCCAGGGGCTGACTGAAGCTTTCTTT.

In this sample, this clonotype turned up a few times. V usage is TRBV20-1 and J usage is TRBJ2-3; tentatively, D is TRBD2 (6 bases). The CDR3 is 15 amino acids. V dropped 3 bases and J dropped 1 base, with 14 bases sitting between them. Germline V gene sequence: CDR1 DFQATT, CDR2 SNEGSKA (reference sequence). The CDR3 reads CSASGLGGRTDTQYF. The CDR3, as DNA: TGCAGTGCTAGCGGGCTCGGGGGACGCACAGATACGCAGTATTTT.

V usage is TRBV6-5 and J usage is TRBJ2-1; D is unclear. In germline, CDR1 is MNHEY, CDR2 SVGAGI. V was cut by 0 bases and J by 2 bases, with 8 bases left in between. The CDR3 is 15 residues long. The CDR3, as DNA: TGTGCCAGCAGTTACTCGACGTTAACCTACAATGAGCAGTTCTTC. The encoded protein is CASSYSTLTYNEQFF.

The chain is built from TRBV5-1 and TRBJ2-5; possible D gene TRBD2, 5 bases. The germline V gene has CDR1 SGHRS and CDR2 YFSETQ. This CDR3 has 14 residues. With 6 bases removed from V and 2 bases from J, the gap between germline ends came to 14 bases. The CDR3 region is CASTPREGQETQYF. The DNA for the CDR3 is TGCGCCAGCACCCCCCGGGAAGGGCAAGAGACCCAGTACTTC.

This CDR3 reads CSARVPSYGGTDTQYF. Written as DNA, the CDR3 is TGCAGTGCTAGAGTTCCTTCGTATGGGGGCACAGATACGCAGTATTTT. The rearrangement uses TRBV20-1 and TRBJ2-3, with unresolved D. Trimming cost V 1 base and J 1 base, with 15 bases left between them. Germline CDR1 reads DFQATT; CDR2 reads SNEGSKA (reference sequence). The CDR3 consists of 16 residues.

There are many counts of this clonotype. V and J are TRBV7-8 and TRBJ1-4; D call uncertain. Germline V gives CDR1 SGHVS, CDR2 FQNEAQ. The CDR3 totals 16 residues. The germline V and J ends were trimmed by 0 bases and 7 bases, with 15 bases remaining between them. The CDR3 DNA sequence: TGTGCCAGCAGCTTAGCGCGGGAGGGAGTGGTTGAAAAACTGTTTTTT. Protein product: CASSLAREGVVEKLFF.

This clonotype came up a few times. The chain employs TRBV7-8 and TRBJ2-3; 12 bases match TRBD2. Trimming took 5 bases from V and 2 from J; bases not matched to a gene: 8. Germline V gene sequence: CDR1 SGHVS, CDR2 FQNEAQ. CDR3 length equals 17 residues. The CDR3 protein is CASSTLLAGGLTDTQYF. The DNA of the CDR3 is TGTGCCAGCAGCACCCTACTAGCGGGAGGCCTCACAGATACGCAGTATTTT.

This clonotype was counted only a few times. The rearrangement uses TRBV6-5 and TRBJ2-7; D not certain. The V end was cut by 2 bases, the J end by 2 bases, with 7 bases between. Germline V CDR1 and CDR2: MNHEY, SVGAGI. The CDR3 covers 13 residues. The CDR3 coding sequence is TGTGCCAGCAGTTACGGCCAGCCCTACGAGCAGTACTTC. It specifies CASSYGQPYEQYF.

Only a few counts were recorded for this clonotype. The chain uses TRBV6-5 and TRBJ2-7; 15 bases agree with TRBD2. The J segment lost 0 bases and the V segment lost 5 bases, leaving 2 bases of the junction unmatched. The germline CDR1 and CDR2 sequences are MNHEY and SVGAGI. CDR3 length equals 16 residues. The DNA for the CDR3 is TGTGCCAGCAGTCGGACTAGCGGGAGGGCCTCCTACGAGCAGTACTTC. Its protein product is CASSRTSGRASYEQYF.

This clonotype was found a few times. The chain combines TRBV12-3 or TRBV12-4 with TRBJ2-1, with D unresolved. The CDR3 is made up of 14 amino acids. The V end was cut by 8 bases, the J end by 4 bases, with 15 bases between. Written as DNA, the CDR3 is TGTGCCAGCCGATTTAGGTCCAGATACAATGAGCAGTTCTTC. This gives the protein CASRFRSRYNEQFF.

This clonotype has just a few counts. The V call is TRBV9, the J call TRBJ1-1; D is unclear. CDR3 size: 14 residues. The V end was cut by 0 bases, the J end by 5 bases, with 11 bases between. Germline V gene lookup returns CDR1 SGDLS and CDR2 YYNGEE. The CDR3 DNA is TGTGCCAGCAGCGTAGAAGTGTTAGGGACTGAAGCTTTCTTT. Amino acid sequence: CASSVEVLGTEAFF.

The chain carries TRBV3-1 and TRBJ2-5, with 8 bases matching TRBD2. The V gene's germline CDR1 is LGHDT and CDR2 YNNKEL (reference sequence). Germline trimming cut 3 bases from V and 3 bases from J; bases unmatched to any gene: 6. The CDR3 loop spans 15 amino acids. CDR3 bases: TGTGCCAGCAGCCAGGGAGTACTAGCGGAAGAGACCCAGTACTTC. Protein sequence: CASSQGVLAEETQYF.